Presented here are 32 T cell receptor beta chains from one specimen sequenced in a study of cytomegalovirus exposure and HLA in healthy donors. PCR amplification relied on 60 Vbeta primers (plus 13 Jbeta primers). The assay was immunoSEQ multiplex PCR, and TCRdb's table has in-frame clones only and misses some. The table has about 170,000 clones, 80% to 90% seen once. Input material: PBMCs. The receptors originated from a man aged 25-45 years in good health and CMV-seropositive.

The rearrangement uses TRBV25-1 and TRBJ1-4, with D unclear. There are 16 residues in the CDR3. CDR1 and CDR2 from the germline V gene are MGHDK and SYGVNS. Trimming shortened V by 6 bases and J by 2 bases, and 16 bases separated the two germline ends. The CDR3 protein is CASSSTLTSTNEKLFF. CDR3 DNA sequence: TGTGCCAGCAGCTCGACACTCACCTCCACTAATGAAAAACTGTTTTTT.

The rearrangement joins TRBV6-1 to TRBJ1-3; D remains unclear. Germline lookup yields CDR1 MNHNS and CDR2 SASEGT. V was pared by 4 bases and J by 2 bases, with 9 bases between. The CDR3 sequence is 14 residues long. DNA for the CDR3: TGTGCCAGCAGTGGACCCGGGGCTGGAAACACCATATATTTT. It encodes CASSGPGAGNTIYF.

The chain couples TRBV7-2 to TRBJ2-1; 8 bases line up with TRBD1. The CDR3 runs 13 residues. The germline V gene encodes CDR1 SGHTA and CDR2 FQGNSA. V dropped 3 bases and J dropped 7; count of bases not matched to a gene: 2. The CDR3 DNA reads TGTGCCAGCAGCTTCACAGGGGGAAATGAGCAGTTCTTC. Protein product: CASSFTGGNEQFF.

The rearrangement joins TRBV6-5 to TRBJ1-1; D call uncertain. Between the trimmed V and J ends, which lost 0 bases and 3 bases, there was a span of 5 bases. Germline-derived CDR1 and CDR2 are MNHEY and SVGAGI. This CDR3 has 13 residues. The DNA of the CDR3 is TGTGCCAGCAGTTACTCACGGGACACTGAAGCTTTCTTT. It encodes CASSYSRDTEAFF.

CDR3 DNA sequence: TGTGCCAGCAGGAGACTAGGGAGCACAGATACGCAGTATTTT. This gives the protein CASRRLGSTDTQYF. The V gene is TRBV2, the J gene TRBJ2-3; tentative D call: TRBD2 (6 bases). Germline CDR1 reads SNHLY; CDR2 reads FYNNEI. V was pared by 6 bases and J by 0 bases, with 10 bases between. This CDR3 spans 14 amino acids.

V is TRBV11-3 and J is TRBJ1-1; D gene uncertain. Deletions cut 5 bases from V and 4 bases from J, with 17 bases between. CDR1 and CDR2 from the germline V gene are SGHNT and YENEEA. This CDR3 contains 15 residues. CDR3 sequence reads: CASSPGRVTSTEAFF. The CDR3 region has the DNA TGTGCCAGCAGCCCCGGGAGAGTCACGAGCACTGAAGCTTTCTTT.

This chain uses TRBV6-5 with TRBJ2-1; TRBD1 might be the D (5 bases). V was shortened by 4 bases and J by 13 bases, with 20 bases between the two germline ends. The CDR3 spans 14 residues. CDR1 is MNHEY, CDR2 SVGAGI, per germline. The CDR3: CASSSQKQVQPQFF. For the CDR3, the DNA is TGTGCCAGCAGTTCTCAAAAACAGGTTCAGCCCCAGTTCTTC.

This chain connects TRBV27 to TRBJ2-5, with 8 bases fitting TRBD1. The CDR3 totals 15 residues. J gave up 5 bases and V 4 bases, and 9 bases lay outside the gene matches. Germline CDR1 reads MNHEY; CDR2 reads SMNVEV (reference sequence). Written as DNA, the CDR3 is TGTGCCAGCAGTTCCCTCGGGACAGGCAAGGAGACCCAGTACTTC. Translating it yields CASSSLGTGKETQYF.

This clone was counted a few times. This chain connects TRBV4-1 to TRBJ2-7; possible D gene TRBD1, 6 bases. The germline gives CDR1 MGHRA, CDR2 YSYEKL. The CDR3 extends over 15 amino acids. V dropped 0 bases and J dropped 5 bases, with 14 bases sitting between them. CDR3 sequence (DNA): TGCGCCAGCAGCCAAGATGCAGGGGATCGCAACGAGCAGTACGTC. Protein sequence: CASSQDAGDRNEQYV.

V gene TRBV5-1 combines with J gene TRBJ2-1; TRBD2 aligns across 15 bases. Unmatched junction bases numbered 5, after V lost 3 bases and J lost 10 bases. Per the germline V gene, CDR1 is SGHRS and CDR2 is YFSETQ. This CDR3 has 15 residues. The chain's CDR3 is CASSSGLAGGEEQFF. CDR3 nucleotide sequence: TGCGCCAGCAGCTCAGGACTAGCGGGGGGGGAGGAGCAGTTCTTC.

The count of this clone is one. The chain links TRBV7-9 to TRBJ2-7, with 8 nucleotides matching TRBD2. Germline loops: CDR1 SEHNR, CDR2 FQNEAQ (reference sequence). The CDR3 contains 14 residues. The CDR3 is CSSSLSGSSYEQYV. CDR3 DNA sequence: TGTTCCAGCAGCTTAAGCGGGAGTTCCTACGAGCAGTACGTC.

The genes are TRBV10-3 and TRBJ2-3; a possible D gene is TRBD2 (5 bases). The CDR3 has 15 amino acids. Germline V gene sequence: CDR1 ENHRY, CDR2 SYGVKD. Trimming took off 3 bases at V and 1 base at J, with 11 bases between the two ends. CDR3 sequence (DNA): TGTGCCATCAGTGAAGCGGCGGAGGGCACAGATACGCAGTATTTT. Its translation: CAISEAAEGTDTQYF.

This chain uses TRBV4-2 with TRBJ2-7, with 8 bases matching TRBD1. The CDR3 consists of 16 residues. The V gene's germline CDR1 is LGHNA and CDR2 YNFKEQ. Trimming at V came to 1 base and at J to 1 base, leaving 6 bases not matched to a gene. The CDR3 sequence: CASSQGTGIGSYEQYF. The CDR3 DNA follows: TGTGCCAGCAGCCAAGGGACAGGGATAGGGTCCTACGAGCAGTACTTC.

The chain joins TRBV10-1 to TRBJ2-2; D may be TRBD2 (6 bases). The CDR3 spans 12 residues. The V gene's germline CDR1 is WNHNN and CDR2 SYGVQD (reference sequence). Trimming stripped 8 bases from V and 5 bases from J, with 9 bases between. The CDR3 protein is CASGGDTGELFF. In DNA form, the CDR3 reads TGCGCCAGCGGAGGGGATACCGGGGAGCTGTTTTTT.

The chain uses TRBV6-6 and TRBJ2-1; the match to TRBD2 covers 9 bases. V trimming: 6 bases; J trimming: 4 bases; junction bases outside the gene matches: 7. The length of the CDR3 is 15 residues. Germline V gives CDR1 MNHNY, CDR2 SVGAGI (reference sequence). The CDR3 DNA follows: TGTGCCAGCAGGGGGGCGGGAGGGTTATACAATGAGCAGTTCTTC. Translating gives CASRGAGGLYNEQFF.

The chain uses TRBV7-6 and TRBJ2-7; 8 nucleotides agree with TRBD1. This CDR3 region has 15 residues. With 1 base clipped from V and 4 bases from J, the junction kept 6 bases outside the gene matches. Germline V lookup: CDR1 SGHVS, CDR2 FNYEAQ. The CDR3 bases are TGTGCCAGCAGCTTAGGAATGGACAGGGTGTACGAGCAGTACTTC. Its translation: CASSLGMDRVYEQYF.

The sample holds one count of this clone. Sequence at one end of the junction differs from germline and may be a read error. This chain joins TRBV7-9 and TRBJ2-1; tentatively, D is TRBD2 (6 bases). CDR1 is SEHNR and CDR2 is FQNEAQ in the germline V gene (reference sequence). The CDR3 is 12 amino acids. The CDR3 spells CSSSSRLDEQFF. The CDR3 DNA sequence: TGTTCCAGCAGCTCGAGACTAGACGAGCAGTTCTTC.

This clone occurred a few times. This chain links TRBV5-4 with TRBJ2-3; TRBD2 matches at 11 bases. V shed 3 bases and J 5 bases; nucleotides not matched to a gene: 2. Germline CDR1 is SGHNT and CDR2 is YYREEE (reference sequence). The CDR3 extends over 14 amino acids. The CDR3 DNA is TGTGCCAGCAGCTGGGGACTAGCGGAAGATACGCAGTATTTT. It yields the protein CASSWGLAEDTQYF.

The chain uses TRBV28 and TRBJ2-5; weak D call: TRBD2 (6 bases). In germline, CDR1 is MDHEN, CDR2 SYDVKM. This CDR3 is built from 15 residues. The germline V and J ends were trimmed by 6 bases and 2 bases, with 16 bases remaining between them. The CDR3: CASSPRTTLQETQYF. The CDR3 coding sequence is TGTGCCAGCAGCCCTAGGACTACGCTACAAGAGACCCAGTACTTC.

This rearrangement joins TRBV7-9 to TRBJ2-2; D gene ambiguous. The length of the CDR3 is 11 residues. The V gene lost 7 bases and the J gene lost 5 bases, with 5 bases spanning the gap. Germline V lookup: CDR1 SEHNR, CDR2 FQNEAQ (reference sequence). CDR3: CASTRTGELFF. The CDR3 DNA is TGTGCCAGCACTCGGACCGGGGAGCTGTTTTTT.

J is TRBJ2-7 and V is TRBV11-2; TRBD2 matches 7 bases. The CDR3 has 14 amino acids. The trim removed 5 bases at V and 7 bases at J, leaving 11 bases unmatched. CDR1 is SGHAT, CDR2 FQNNGV, per germline. Here the CDR3 DNA reads TGTGCCAGCAGCCCGGGACTATCCGGTTATGAGCAGTACGTC. Amino acids: CASSPGLSGYEQYV.

The rearrangement joins TRBV5-4 to TRBJ1-1, with 8 positions matching TRBD1. V lost 4 bases, J lost 0 bases, and 5 bases stayed unmatched. The CDR3 runs 15 residues. CDR1 and CDR2 (germline): SGHNT, YYREEE (reference sequence). CDR3 loop: CASSPRTGMNTEAFF. Written as DNA, the CDR3 is TGTGCCAGCAGCCCGCGGACAGGGATGAACACTGAAGCTTTCTTT.

The chain couples TRBV5-4 to TRBJ2-3; D unclear. Germline CDR1 SGHNT, CDR2 YYREEE (reference sequence). V shed 0 bases and J shed 2 bases, with 7 bases lying between them. The CDR3 has 14 residues. CDR3 sequence (DNA): TGTGCCAGCAGCTTGGGTCAGATCACAGATACGCAGTATTTT. Amino acid sequence: CASSLGQITDTQYF.

This chain uses TRBV5-1 with TRBJ2-5; 8 bases match TRBD1. Germline-derived CDR1 and CDR2 are SGHRS and YFSETQ. This CDR3 has 14 amino acids. Trimming at V came to 4 bases and at J to 4 bases, leaving 6 bases not matched to a gene. The CDR3 region is CASSEGTGLETQYF. CDR3 sequence (DNA): TGCGCCAGCAGCGAAGGGACAGGTTTAGAGACCCAGTACTTC.

This rearrangement joins TRBV19 to TRBJ2-2, with TRBD2 matching 13 bases. With 5 bases clipped from V and 7 bases from J, the junction kept 13 bases outside the gene matches. The CDR3 has 18 amino acids. Germline V CDR1 and CDR2: LNHDA, SQIVND (reference sequence). The CDR3 DNA reads TGTGCCAGTAGTTCACGTGGACTAGCGGGAGAGAGAGGCGGGGAGCTGTTTTTT. It yields the protein CASSSRGLAGERGGELFF.

The chain uses TRBV4-1 and TRBJ2-5, with D possibly TRBD2 on 6 matching bases. CDR3 length: 15 amino acids. V lost 0 bases and J 5 bases, leaving 13 bases between the germline ends. Germline V gives CDR1 MGHRA, CDR2 YSYEKL. CDR3 in amino acids: CASSQDLLAWETQYF. CDR3 bases: TGCGCCAGCAGCCAAGACCTACTAGCTTGGGAGACCCAGTACTTC.

The chain uses TRBV4-1 and TRBJ2-5; 10 positions agree with TRBD1. The CDR3 is 16 residues long. V was clipped by 0 bases and J by 2 bases; unmatched bases: 3. The germline gives CDR1 MGHRA, CDR2 YSYEKL. The CDR3 loop reads CASSQDLDRGQETQYF. In nucleotides, the CDR3 is TGCGCCAGCAGCCAAGACCTGGACAGGGGGCAAGAGACCCAGTACTTC.

The chain uses TRBV5-1 and TRBJ2-7; D uncertain. This CDR3 spans 14 amino acids. V was cut by 4 bases and J by 1 base, with 12 bases left in between. Per germline, CDR1 SGHRS and CDR2 YFSETQ. CDR3 region: CASSPSTVSYEQYF. CDR3 bases: TGCGCCAGCAGCCCCTCTACAGTTTCCTACGAGCAGTACTTC.

This clone came up a few times. The chain joins TRBV12-1 to TRBJ2-3; the table calls TRBD1, which could not be checked here. TRBV12-1 is described as a pseudogene. This CDR3 contains 12 residues. The CDR3 loop reads CASNRSSDTQYF. The CDR3 nucleotides are TGTGCCAGCAACAGGAGCTCCGATACGCAGTATTTT.

V and J are TRBV19 and TRBJ1-5, with D tentatively TRBD1 (5 bases). Germline-derived CDR1 and CDR2 are LNHDA and SQIVND (reference sequence). The length of the CDR3 is 13 residues. V lost 3 bases and J lost 5, with 8 bases in between. The chain's CDR3 is CASSMGGDQPQHF. CDR3 nucleotides: TGTGCCAGTAGTATGGGGGGGGATCAGCCCCAGCATTTT.

The chain couples TRBV4-1 to TRBJ2-1; tentative D call: TRBD2 (6 bases). The CDR3 spans 19 residues. Germline assignment: CDR1 MGHRA and CDR2 YSYEKL. V was pared by 4 bases and J by 0 bases, with 22 bases between. CDR3 amino acids: CASSRTLDYPTSSYNEQFF. CDR3 bases: TGCGCCAGCAGCCGGACATTGGACTACCCTACGAGCTCCTACAATGAGCAGTTCTTC.

Points on this clone: Sequence at one end of the junction differs from germline and may be a read error. The chain is built from TRBV7-9 and TRBJ2-7; 7 bases are shared with TRBD1. The germline gives CDR1 SEHNR, CDR2 FQNEAQ (reference sequence). CDR3 length: 14 residues. As DNA, the CDR3 is TGTTCCAGCAGCTTCCGGGACAGACCCTACGAGCAGTACTTC. Translation gives CSSSFRDRPYEQYF.